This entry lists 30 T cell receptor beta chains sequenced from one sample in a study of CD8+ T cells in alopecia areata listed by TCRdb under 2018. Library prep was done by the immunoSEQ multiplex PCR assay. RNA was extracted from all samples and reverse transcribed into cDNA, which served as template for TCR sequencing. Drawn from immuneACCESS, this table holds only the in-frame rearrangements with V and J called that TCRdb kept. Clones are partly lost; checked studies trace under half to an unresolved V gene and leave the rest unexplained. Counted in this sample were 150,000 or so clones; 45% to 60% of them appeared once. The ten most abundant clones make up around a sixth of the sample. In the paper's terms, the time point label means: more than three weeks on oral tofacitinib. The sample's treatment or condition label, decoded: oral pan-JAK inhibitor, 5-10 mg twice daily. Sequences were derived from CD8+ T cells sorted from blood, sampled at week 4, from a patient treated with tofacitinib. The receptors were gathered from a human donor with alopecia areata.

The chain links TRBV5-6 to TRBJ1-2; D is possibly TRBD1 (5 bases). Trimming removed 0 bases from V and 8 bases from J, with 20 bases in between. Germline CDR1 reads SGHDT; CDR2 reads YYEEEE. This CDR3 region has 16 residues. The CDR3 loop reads CASSLGLDGTLWGYTF. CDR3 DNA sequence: TGTGCCAGCAGCTTGGGATTGGACGGGACCTTATGGGGCTACACCTTC. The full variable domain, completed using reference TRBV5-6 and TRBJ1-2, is DAGVTQSPTHLIKTRGQQVTLRCSPKSGHDTVSWYQQALGQGPQFIFQYYEEEERQRGNFPDRFSGHQFPNYSSELNVNALLLGDSALYLCASSLGLDGTLWGYTFGSGTRLTVV.

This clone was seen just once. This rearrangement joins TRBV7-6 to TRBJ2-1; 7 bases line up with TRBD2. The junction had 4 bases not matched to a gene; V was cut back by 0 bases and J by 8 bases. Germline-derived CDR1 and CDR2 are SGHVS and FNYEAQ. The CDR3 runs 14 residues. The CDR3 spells CASSLAGEGDEQFF. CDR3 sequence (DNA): TGTGCCAGCAGCTTAGCGGGGGAGGGTGATGAGCAGTTCTTC. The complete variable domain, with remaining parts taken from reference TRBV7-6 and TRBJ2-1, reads GAGVSQSPRYKVTKRGQDVALRCDPISGHVSLYWYRQALGQGPEFLTYFNYEAQQDKSGLPNDRFSAERPEGSISTLTIQRTEQRDSAMYRCASSLAGEGDEQFFGPGTRLTVL.

CDR3 region: CASSLASGGSYNEQFF. The CDR3 nucleotides read TGTGCCAGCAGCTTGGCTAGCGGGGGCTCCTACAATGAGCAGTTCTTC. The V call is TRBV7-9, the J call TRBJ2-1; TRBD2 aligns across 10 bases. The V and J ends lost 3 bases and 0 bases, in that order; junction bases with no gene match: 2. Per the germline V gene, CDR1 is SEHNR and CDR2 is FQNEAQ (reference sequence). CDR3 length equals 16 residues. The variable domain in full, with the rest retrieved from reference TRBV7-9 and TRBJ2-1, is DTGVSQNPRHKITKRGQNVTFRCDPISEHNRLYWYRQTLGQGPEFLTYFQNEAQLEKSRLLSDRFSAERPKGSFSTLEIQRTEQGDSAMYLCASSLASGGSYNEQFFGPGTRLTVL.

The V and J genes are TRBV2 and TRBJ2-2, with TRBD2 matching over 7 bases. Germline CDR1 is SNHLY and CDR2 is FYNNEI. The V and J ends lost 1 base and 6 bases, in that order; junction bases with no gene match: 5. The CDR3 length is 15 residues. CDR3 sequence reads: CASSEDWGRAGELFF. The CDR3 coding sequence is TGTGCCAGCAGTGAAGATTGGGGGAGGGCCGGGGAGCTGTTTTTT.

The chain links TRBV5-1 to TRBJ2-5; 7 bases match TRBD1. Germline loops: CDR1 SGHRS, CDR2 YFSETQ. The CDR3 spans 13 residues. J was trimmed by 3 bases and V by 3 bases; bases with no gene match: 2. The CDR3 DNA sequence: TGCGCCAGCAGCTGGGACAGTGAAGAGACCCAGTACTTC. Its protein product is CASSWDSEETQYF.

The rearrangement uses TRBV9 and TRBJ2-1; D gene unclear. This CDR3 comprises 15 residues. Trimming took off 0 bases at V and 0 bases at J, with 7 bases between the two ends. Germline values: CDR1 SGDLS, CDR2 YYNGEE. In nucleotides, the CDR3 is TGTGCCAGCAGCGTAGAGAGGAGCTCCTACAATGAGCAGTTCTTC. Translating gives CASSVERSSYNEQFF.

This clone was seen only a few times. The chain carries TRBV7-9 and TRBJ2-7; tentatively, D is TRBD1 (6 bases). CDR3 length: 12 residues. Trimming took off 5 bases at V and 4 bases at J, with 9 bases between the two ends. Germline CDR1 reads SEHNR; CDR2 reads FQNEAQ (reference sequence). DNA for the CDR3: TGTGCCAGCAGCGGCCAGGGGTACGAGCAGTACTTC. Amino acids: CASSGQGYEQYF.

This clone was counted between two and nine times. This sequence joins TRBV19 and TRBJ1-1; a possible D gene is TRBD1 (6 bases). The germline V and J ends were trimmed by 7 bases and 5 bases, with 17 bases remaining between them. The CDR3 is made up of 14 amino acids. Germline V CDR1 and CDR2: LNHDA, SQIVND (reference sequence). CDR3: CASTSGRGRTEAFF. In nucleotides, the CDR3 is TGTGCCAGTACCTCCGGCAGGGGAAGGACTGAAGCTTTCTTT.

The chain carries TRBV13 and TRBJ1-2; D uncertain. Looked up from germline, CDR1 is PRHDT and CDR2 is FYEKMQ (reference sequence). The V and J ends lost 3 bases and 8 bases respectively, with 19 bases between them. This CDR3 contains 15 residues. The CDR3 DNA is TGTGCCAGCAGCTTGTGGGCAGATACTTATCAGGGCTACACCTTC. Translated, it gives CASSLWADTYQGYTF.

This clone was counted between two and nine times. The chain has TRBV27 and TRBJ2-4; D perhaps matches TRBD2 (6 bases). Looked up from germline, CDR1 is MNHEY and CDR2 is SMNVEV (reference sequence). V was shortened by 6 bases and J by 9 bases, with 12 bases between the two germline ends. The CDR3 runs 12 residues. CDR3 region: CASSGGHGIQYF. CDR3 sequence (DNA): TGTGCCAGCAGCGGGGGTCACGGCATTCAGTACTTC.

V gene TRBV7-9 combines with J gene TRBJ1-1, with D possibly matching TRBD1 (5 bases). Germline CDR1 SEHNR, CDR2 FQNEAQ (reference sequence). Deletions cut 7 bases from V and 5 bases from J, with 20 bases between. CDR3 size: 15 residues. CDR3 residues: CASTRDFPYRTEAFF. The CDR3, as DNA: TGTGCCAGCACGAGGGACTTCCCTTATAGGACTGAAGCTTTCTTT.

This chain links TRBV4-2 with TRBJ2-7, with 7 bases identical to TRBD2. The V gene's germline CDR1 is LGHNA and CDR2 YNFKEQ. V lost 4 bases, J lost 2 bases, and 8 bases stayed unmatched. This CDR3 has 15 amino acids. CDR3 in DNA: TGTGCCAGCAGCCCTACCAGCGGGGCCGCCTACGAGCAGTACTTC. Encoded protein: CASSPTSGAAYEQYF.

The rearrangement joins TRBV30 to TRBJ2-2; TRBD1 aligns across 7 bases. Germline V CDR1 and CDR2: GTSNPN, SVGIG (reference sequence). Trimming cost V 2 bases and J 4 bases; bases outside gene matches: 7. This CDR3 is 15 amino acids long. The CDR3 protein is CAWSRTGGFTGELFF. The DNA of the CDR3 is TGTGCCTGGAGTAGGACAGGCGGATTCACCGGGGAGCTGTTTTTT.

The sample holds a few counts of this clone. DNA for the CDR3: TGCAGCGTTCACAGGGAGGACACCGGGGAGCTGTTTTTT. Protein: CSVHREDTGELFF. The chain links TRBV29-1 to TRBJ2-2; possibly TRBD1 or TRBD2 for D (6 bases each). The V gene's germline CDR1 is SQVTM and CDR2 ANQGSEA. The germline V and J ends were trimmed by 5 bases and 3 bases, with 10 bases remaining between them. This CDR3 spans 13 amino acids.

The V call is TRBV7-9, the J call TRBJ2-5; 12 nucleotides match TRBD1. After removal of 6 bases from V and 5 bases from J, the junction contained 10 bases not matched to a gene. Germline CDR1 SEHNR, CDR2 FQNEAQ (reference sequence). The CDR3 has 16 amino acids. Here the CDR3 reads CASSFSPGQGAETQYF. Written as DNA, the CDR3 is TGTGCCAGCAGTTTTTCCCCGGGACAGGGGGCGGAGACCCAGTACTTC.

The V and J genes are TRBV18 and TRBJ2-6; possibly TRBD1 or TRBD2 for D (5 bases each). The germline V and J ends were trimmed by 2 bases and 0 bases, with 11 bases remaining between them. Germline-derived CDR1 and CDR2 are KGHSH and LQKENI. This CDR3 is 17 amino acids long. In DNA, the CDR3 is TGTGCCAGCTCACCAGTGGGACCCTTCTCTGGGGCCAACGTCCTGACTTTC. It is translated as CASSPVGPFSGANVLTF.

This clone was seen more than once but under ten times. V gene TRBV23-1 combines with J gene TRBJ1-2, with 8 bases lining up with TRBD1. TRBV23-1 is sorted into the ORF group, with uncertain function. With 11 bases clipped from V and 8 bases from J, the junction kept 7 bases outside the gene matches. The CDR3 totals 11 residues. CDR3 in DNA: TGCGCCTCAGGGGGCTGTGACGGCTACACCTTC. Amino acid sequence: CASGGCDGYTF.

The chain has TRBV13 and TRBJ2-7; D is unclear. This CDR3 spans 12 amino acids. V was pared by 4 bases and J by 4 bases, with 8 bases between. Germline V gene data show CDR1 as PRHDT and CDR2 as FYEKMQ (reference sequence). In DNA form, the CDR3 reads TGTGCCAGCAGCTCGGACGCATACGAGCAGTACTTC. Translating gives CASSSDAYEQYF. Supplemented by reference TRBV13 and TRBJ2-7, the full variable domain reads AAGVIQSPRHLIKEKRETATLKCYPIPRHDTVYWYQQGPGQDPQFLISFYEKMQSDKGSIPDRFSAQQFSDYHSELNMSSLELGDSALYFCASSSDAYEQYFGPGTRLTVT.

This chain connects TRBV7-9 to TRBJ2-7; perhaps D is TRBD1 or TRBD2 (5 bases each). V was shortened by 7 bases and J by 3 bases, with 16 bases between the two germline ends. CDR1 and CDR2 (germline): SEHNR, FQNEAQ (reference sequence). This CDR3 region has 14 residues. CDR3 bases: TGTGCCAGCACCCCTAGAGGGGAGTACTACGAGCAGTACTTC. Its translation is CASTPRGEYYEQYF.

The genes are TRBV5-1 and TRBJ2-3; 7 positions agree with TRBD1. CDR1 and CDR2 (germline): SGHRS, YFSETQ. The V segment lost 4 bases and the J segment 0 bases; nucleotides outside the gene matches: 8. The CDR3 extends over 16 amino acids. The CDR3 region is CASSPGTEFSTDTQYF. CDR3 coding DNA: TGCGCCAGCAGCCCCGGGACAGAGTTTAGCACAGATACGCAGTATTTT.

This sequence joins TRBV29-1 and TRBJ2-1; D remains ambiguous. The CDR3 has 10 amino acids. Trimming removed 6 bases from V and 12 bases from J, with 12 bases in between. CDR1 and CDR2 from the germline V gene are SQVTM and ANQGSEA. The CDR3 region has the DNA TGCAGCGTCGTTACCGGGCCGCAGTTCTTC. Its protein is CSVVTGPQFF.

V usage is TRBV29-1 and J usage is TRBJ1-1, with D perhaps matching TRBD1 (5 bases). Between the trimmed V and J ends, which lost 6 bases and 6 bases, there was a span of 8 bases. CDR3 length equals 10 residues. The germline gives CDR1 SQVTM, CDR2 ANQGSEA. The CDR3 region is CSVGASEAFF. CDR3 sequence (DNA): TGCAGCGTCGGGGCCTCTGAAGCTTTCTTT.

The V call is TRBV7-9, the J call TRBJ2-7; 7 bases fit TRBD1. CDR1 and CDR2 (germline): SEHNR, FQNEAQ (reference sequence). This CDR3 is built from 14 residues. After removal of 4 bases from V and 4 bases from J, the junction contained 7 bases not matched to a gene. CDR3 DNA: TGTGCCAGCAGCTCACGGGGACAGCCTTACGAGCAGTACTTC. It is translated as CASSSRGQPYEQYF.

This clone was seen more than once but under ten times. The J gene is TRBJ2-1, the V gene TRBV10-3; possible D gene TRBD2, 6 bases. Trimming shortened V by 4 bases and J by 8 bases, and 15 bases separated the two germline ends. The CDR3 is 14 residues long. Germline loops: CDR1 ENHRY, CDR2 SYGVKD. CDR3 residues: CAISGPGLEDEQFF. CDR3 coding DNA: TGTGCCATCAGTGGTCCGGGACTCGAGGATGAGCAGTTCTTC.

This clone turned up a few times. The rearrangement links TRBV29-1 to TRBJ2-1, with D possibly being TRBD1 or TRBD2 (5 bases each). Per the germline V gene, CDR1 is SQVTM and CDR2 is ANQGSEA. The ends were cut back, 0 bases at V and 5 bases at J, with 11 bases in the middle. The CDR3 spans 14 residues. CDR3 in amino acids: CSVEDWVGDNEQFF. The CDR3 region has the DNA TGCAGCGTTGAAGATTGGGTGGGGGACAATGAGCAGTTCTTC.

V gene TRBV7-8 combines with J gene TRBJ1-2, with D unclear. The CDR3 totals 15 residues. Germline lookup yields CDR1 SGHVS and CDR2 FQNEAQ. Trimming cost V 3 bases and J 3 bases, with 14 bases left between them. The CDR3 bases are TGTGCCAGCAGCTTGATCTCTGGTGTTGACTATGGCTACACCTTC. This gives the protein CASSLISGVDYGYTF.

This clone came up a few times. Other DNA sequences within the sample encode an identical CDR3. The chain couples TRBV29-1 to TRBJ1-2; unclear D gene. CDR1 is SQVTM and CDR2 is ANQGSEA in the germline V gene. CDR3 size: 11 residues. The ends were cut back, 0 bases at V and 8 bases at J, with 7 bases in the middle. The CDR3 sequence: CSVEDLGGYTF. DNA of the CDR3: TGCAGCGTTGAAGATCTGGGAGGCTACACCTTC.

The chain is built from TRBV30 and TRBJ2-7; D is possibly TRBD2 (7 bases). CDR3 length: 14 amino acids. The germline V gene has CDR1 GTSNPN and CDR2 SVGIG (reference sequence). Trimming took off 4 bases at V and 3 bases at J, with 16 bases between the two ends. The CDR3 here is CAWTPRGGGYEQYF. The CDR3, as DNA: TGTGCCTGGACCCCCAGGGGCGGGGGCTACGAGCAGTACTTC.

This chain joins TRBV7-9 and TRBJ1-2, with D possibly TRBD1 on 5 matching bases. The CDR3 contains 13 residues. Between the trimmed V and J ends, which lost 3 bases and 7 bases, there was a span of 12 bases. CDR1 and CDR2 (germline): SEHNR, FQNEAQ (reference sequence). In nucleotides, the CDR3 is TGTGCCAGCAGCTTCCAGGGTGGTTTTGGCTACACCTTC. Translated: CASSFQGGFGYTF. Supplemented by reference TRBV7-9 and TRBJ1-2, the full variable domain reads DTGVSQNPRHKITKRGQNVTFRCDPISEHNRLYWYRQTLGQGPEFLTYFQNEAQLEKSRLLSDRFSAERPKGSFSTLEIQRTEQGDSAMYLCASSFQGGFGYTFGSGTRLTVV.

CDR3 nucleotide sequence: TGTGCCAGCAGACACCGGGACAGGGTTGAAAACATTCAGTACTTC. Translated, it gives CASRHRDRVENIQYF. This chain links TRBV6-1 with TRBJ2-4, with 9 bases matching TRBD1. The CDR3 has 15 residues. Germline V gene sequence: CDR1 MNHNS, CDR2 SASEGT. Unmatched junction bases numbered 8, after V lost 6 bases and J lost 5 bases.